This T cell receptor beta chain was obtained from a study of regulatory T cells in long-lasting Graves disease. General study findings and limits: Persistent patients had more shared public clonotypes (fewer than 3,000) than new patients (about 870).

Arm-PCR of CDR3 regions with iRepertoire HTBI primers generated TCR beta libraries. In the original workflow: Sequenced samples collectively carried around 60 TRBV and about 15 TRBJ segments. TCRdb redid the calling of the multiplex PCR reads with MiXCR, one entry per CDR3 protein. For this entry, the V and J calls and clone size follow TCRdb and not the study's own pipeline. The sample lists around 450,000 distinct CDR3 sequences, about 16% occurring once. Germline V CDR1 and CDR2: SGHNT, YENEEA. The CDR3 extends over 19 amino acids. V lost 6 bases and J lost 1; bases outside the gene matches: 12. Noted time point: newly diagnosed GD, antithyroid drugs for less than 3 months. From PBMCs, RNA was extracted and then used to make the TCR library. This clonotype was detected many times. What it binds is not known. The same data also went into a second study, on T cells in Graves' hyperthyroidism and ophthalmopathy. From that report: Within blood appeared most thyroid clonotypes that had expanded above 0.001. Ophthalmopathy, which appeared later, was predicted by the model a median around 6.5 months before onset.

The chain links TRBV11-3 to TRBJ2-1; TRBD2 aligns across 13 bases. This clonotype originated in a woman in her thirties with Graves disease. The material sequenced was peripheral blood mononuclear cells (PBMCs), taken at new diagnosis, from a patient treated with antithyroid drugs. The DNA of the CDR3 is TGTGCCAGCAGAGGGACTAGCGGGAAGTGGAGTAGTTCCTACAATGAGCAGTTCTTC. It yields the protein CASRGTSGKWSSSYNEQFF.